The 17 T cell receptor beta chains below were found in one sample sequenced in a study of shared clonotypes between healthy human individuals. TCRdb's copy holds only in-frame clones and misses some; the assay was immunoSEQ multiplex PCR. This table has approximately 2,000,000 clones, around 90% appearing once. What was sequenced was naive CD4+ T cells from PBMCs. Subset reported: CD45RA+ positively selected. Every receptor here comes from a man aged 18 to 35 in good health. Some clones in this sample may be carry-over from other donors' samples.

CDR3 DNA: TGTGCCAGCACTCCTATCCGTGGGGGGCACAATGAGCAGTTCTTC. Amino acids: CASTPIRGGHNEQFF. The rearrangement joins TRBV7-7 to TRBJ2-1, with D possibly called TRBD1 or TRBD2 (6 bases each). V was clipped by 7 bases and J by 5 bases, with 18 bases between them. This CDR3 has 15 residues. Germline assignment: CDR1 SSHAT and CDR2 FNYEAQ (reference sequence).

This chain links TRBV12-5 with TRBJ1-1; perhaps TRBD1 as D (5 bases). Germline loops: CDR1 LGHNT, CDR2 FRNRAP. Trimming took 2 bases from V and 8 from J, leaving 24 bases between them. The CDR3 has 17 residues. The CDR3 DNA reads as TGTGCTAGTGGTTTGAAGGTGTCAGGGCGGTTTTTAACGGAAGCTTTCTTT. Translation gives CASGLKVSGRFLTEAFF.

The V call is TRBV27, the J call TRBJ1-3; D unresolved. The V gene's germline CDR1 is MNHEY and CDR2 SMNVEV (reference sequence). The CDR3 is 16 amino acids. The germline V and J ends were trimmed by 5 bases and 0 bases, with 14 bases remaining between them. CDR3 region: CASSRGLLGSGNTIYF. The CDR3 coding sequence is TGTGCCAGCAGTCGTGGACTGCTCGGCTCTGGAAACACCATATATTTT.

The rearrangement links TRBV5-4 to TRBJ2-3; a possible D gene is TRBD2 (6 bases). Trimming stripped 0 bases from V and 5 bases from J, with 16 bases between. The CDR3 consists of 16 residues. Germline lookup yields CDR1 SGHNT and CDR2 YYREEE (reference sequence). CDR3 protein: CASSLDSGVRIDTQYF. The CDR3 DNA reads as TGTGCCAGCAGCTTGGATAGCGGCGTAAGAATAGATACGCAGTATTTT.

J is TRBJ2-7 and V is TRBV27; no firm D call. Trimming shortened V by 7 bases and J by 3 bases, and 25 bases separated the two germline ends. CDR3 length: 17 residues. Germline V gene sequence: CDR1 MNHEY, CDR2 SMNVEV (reference sequence). The CDR3 DNA follows: TGTGCCAGCATCCCAACCGGGCAACCCGCCTACTTCTACGAGCAGTACTTC. Its protein is CASIPTGQPAYFYEQYF.

The chain couples TRBV6-6 to TRBJ1-4; 11 nucleotides line up with TRBD1. Germline V CDR1 and CDR2: MNHNY, SVGAGI (reference sequence). J lost 5 bases, V lost 4 bases, and 0 bases had no gene match. The CDR3 sequence is 14 residues long. The CDR3 loop reads CASSWTGGNEKLFF. Here the CDR3 DNA reads TGTGCCAGCAGTTGGACAGGGGGCAATGAAAAACTGTTTTTT.

The J gene is TRBJ1-2, the V gene TRBV14; D uncertain. The CDR3 extends over 15 amino acids. Trimming took 3 bases from V and 0 from J, leaving 11 bases between them. Germline values: CDR1 SGHDN, CDR2 FVKESK. DNA of the CDR3: TGTGCCAGCAGCCACGCAGGAATTTCTAACTATGGCTACACCTTC. Translating gives CASSHAGISNYGYTF.

This chain connects TRBV2 to TRBJ1-4; 7 nucleotides agree with TRBD1. The CDR3 totals 15 residues. Germline V gene data show CDR1 as SNHLY and CDR2 as FYNNEI. V trimming: 6 bases; J trimming: 5 bases; junction bases outside the gene matches: 9. CDR3 protein: CASRREGQLNEKLFF. CDR3 nucleotide sequence: TGTGCCAGCAGAAGGGAGGGACAGCTGAATGAAAAACTGTTTTTT.

V gene TRBV19 combines with J gene TRBJ2-7; TRBD2 matches 10 bases. Germline loops: CDR1 LNHDA, CDR2 SQIVND (reference sequence). After removal of 5 bases from V and 3 bases from J, the junction contained 7 bases not matched to a gene. The CDR3 is 15 amino acids. The CDR3 reads CASSPRTSGLYEQYF. The CDR3 bases are TGTGCCAGTAGTCCCCGGACTAGCGGCCTCTACGAGCAGTACTTC.

Only one count was recorded for this clone. The chain is built from TRBV27 and TRBJ2-3; D is perhaps TRBD1 or TRBD2 (6 bases each). Germline V gene data show CDR1 as MNHEY and CDR2 as SMNVEV (reference sequence). This CDR3 comprises 13 residues. V gave up 1 base and J gave up 6 bases, with 8 bases separating them. CDR3 nucleotide sequence: TGTGCCAGCAGTTTATGGAGGGGGGATACGCAGTATTTT. Translated: CASSLWRGDTQYF.

The gene calls are TRBV28 and TRBJ2-5; D is unclear. Trimming left V 5 bases short and J 3 bases short, with 7 bases between. CDR3 length: 12 amino acids. CDR1 is MDHEN and CDR2 is SYDVKM in the germline V gene. The CDR3 spells CASSLLKETQYF. CDR3 sequence (DNA): TGTGCCAGCAGTCTCCTTAAAGAGACCCAGTACTTC.

The genes are TRBV28 and TRBJ1-5; D gene uncertain. Germline-derived CDR1 and CDR2 are MDHEN and SYDVKM. Trimming took 2 bases from V and 0 from J, leaving 5 bases between them. CDR3 length: 14 residues. CDR3 residues: CASSLGHSNQPQHF. CDR3 nucleotides: TGTGCCAGCAGTTTAGGTCATAGCAATCAGCCCCAGCATTTT.

The chain combines TRBV9 with TRBJ2-7, with 7 nucleotides matching TRBD2. V gave up 4 bases and J gave up 0 bases; unmatched junction bases: 7. The germline gives CDR1 SGDLS, CDR2 YYNGEE. This CDR3 is built from 15 residues. The chain's CDR3 is CASSPRAGDSYEQYF. As DNA, the CDR3 is TGTGCCAGCAGCCCCCGGGCGGGGGACTCCTACGAGCAGTACTTC.

V and J are TRBV7-6 and TRBJ2-2; the match to TRBD1 covers 7 bases. CDR1 SGHVS and CDR2 FNYEAQ come from the germline V gene. V trimming: 5 bases; J trimming: 7 bases; junction bases outside the gene matches: 4. This CDR3 has 13 residues. CDR3 protein: CASSRQGYGELFF. DNA for the CDR3: TGTGCCAGCAGCAGACAGGGCTACGGGGAGCTGTTTTTT.

The chain recombines TRBV2 with TRBJ2-7; D ambiguous. Looked up from germline, CDR1 is SNHLY and CDR2 is FYNNEI. CDR3 length: 14 amino acids. V was pared by 3 bases and J by 4 bases, with 13 bases between. This CDR3 is CASSEELGSYEQYF. CDR3 sequence (DNA): TGTGCCAGCAGTGAGGAGCTAGGATCATACGAGCAGTACTTC.

With respect to this clone: Other nucleotide sequences from this sample produce the same CDR3. The chain has TRBV28 and TRBJ2-6; 7 positions agree with TRBD1. The germline V gene encodes CDR1 MDHEN and CDR2 SYDVKM. V gave up 5 bases and J gave up 2 bases; unmatched junction bases: 3. The CDR3 totals 15 residues. CDR3 residues: CASSPQGAGANVLTF. CDR3 DNA sequence: TGTGCCAGCAGTCCCCAGGGGGCTGGGGCCAACGTCCTGACTTTC. The complete variable domain, with remaining parts taken from reference TRBV28 and TRBJ2-6, reads DVKVTQSSRYLVKRTGEKVFLECVQDMDHENMFWYRQDPGLGLRLIYFSYDVKMKEKGDIPEGYSVSREKKERFSLILESASTNQTSMYLCASSPQGAGANVLTFGAGSRLTVL.

V is TRBV11-3 and J is TRBJ2-7; D is ambiguous. This CDR3 contains 14 residues. Trimming removed 5 bases from V and 2 bases from J, with 13 bases in between. Germline V gene data show CDR1 as SGHNT and CDR2 as YENEEA. The CDR3 sequence: CASSLGPPPYEQYF. DNA for the CDR3: TGTGCCAGCAGCCTCGGTCCTCCACCCTACGAGCAGTACTTC.